These 28 T cell receptor beta chains were all obtained from the same sample, sequenced in a study of blood T cell repertoires in COVID-19. Measured with immunoSEQ multiplex PCR; TCRdb has only the in-frame clones, and not every one. The sample shows roughly 150,000 clones, more than 75% of them seen only once. Source material: peripheral blood. These receptor sequences come from a woman aged 65 to 85 with COVID-19, enrolled during active disease.

The chain uses TRBV10-3 and TRBJ2-3; 10 nucleotides agree with TRBD1. Losses at the gene ends were 2 bases for V and 2 bases for J; bases not matched to a gene: 4. Germline CDR1 ENHRY, CDR2 SYGVKD. The CDR3 totals 16 residues. CDR3 coding DNA: TGTGCCATCAGTGAGCCAGGGACAGGGGCCACAGATACGCAGTATTTT. Its translation is CAISEPGTGATDTQYF.

The CDR3 sequence is CASSLDYGGNQPQHF. CDR3 nucleotides: TGTGCCAGCAGCTTAGATTACGGGGGCAATCAGCCCCAGCATTTT. V and J are TRBV11-2 and TRBJ1-5; D uncertain. V lost 0 bases to trimming and J lost 2 bases, with 8 bases between them. From germline, CDR1 is SGHAT and CDR2 FQNNGV. The CDR3 length is 15 residues.

The CDR3 reads CASSRQENTEAFF. CDR3 coding DNA: TGTGCCAGCAGCCGACAGGAGAACACTGAAGCTTTCTTT. The chain is built from TRBV7-3 and TRBJ1-1; D possibly corresponds to TRBD1 (6 bases). The CDR3 loop spans 13 amino acids. Trimming removed 5 bases at V and 1 base at J, with 8 bases between. The V gene's germline CDR1 is SGHTA and CDR2 FQGTGA. The entire variable domain, with the rest obtained from reference TRBV7-3 and TRBJ1-1, is as follows: GAGVSQTPSNKVTEKGKYVELRCDPISGHTALYWYRQSLGQGPEFLIYFQGTGAADDSGLPNDRFFAVRPEGSVSTLKIQRTERGDSAVYLCASSRQENTEAFFGQGTRLTVV.

This chain joins TRBV5-5 and TRBJ1-5; D unresolved. Trimming left V 0 bases short and J 4 bases short, with 14 bases between. Germline-derived CDR1 and CDR2 are SGHKS and YYEKEE (reference sequence). This CDR3 has 16 amino acids. The CDR3 loop is CASSLGPTADNQPQHF. In DNA, the CDR3 is TGTGCCAGCAGCTTGGGCCCTACAGCGGATAATCAGCCCCAGCATTTT.

The chain combines TRBV5-4 with TRBJ1-2, with TRBD1 identical over 8 bases. The CDR3 extends over 15 amino acids. Germline lookup yields CDR1 SGHNT and CDR2 YYREEE (reference sequence). V lost 7 bases and J lost 7; bases outside the gene matches: 15. The CDR3 sequence is CASRHRTGLEGGYTF. CDR3 in DNA: TGTGCCAGCCGCCACAGGACAGGGCTAGAAGGTGGCTACACCTTC.

V is TRBV29-1 and J is TRBJ1-5, with TRBD1 matching over 8 bases. With 7 bases clipped from V and 7 bases from J, the junction kept 9 bases outside the gene matches. Germline loops: CDR1 SQVTM, CDR2 ANQGSEA. This CDR3 is built from 13 residues. The CDR3 bases are TGCAGCGCTGCCGACAGGGGAGGCCAGCCCCAGCATTTT. Translated: CSAADRGGQPQHF. Using reference TRBV29-1 and TRBJ1-5 for the parts outside the CDR3, the full variable domain is SAVISQKPSRDICQRGTSLTIQCQVDSQVTMMFWYRQQPGQSLTLIATANQGSEATYESGFVIDKFPISRPNLTFSTLTVSNMSPEDSSIYLCSAADRGGQPQHFGDGTRLSIL.

The count of this clone is one. J is TRBJ2-3 and V is TRBV28, with 9 bases fitting TRBD2. Germline CDR1 is MDHEN and CDR2 is SYDVKM. V shed 10 bases, J shed 1 base, and the junction held 3 bases outside the gene matches. The CDR3 spans 13 residues. The CDR3 nucleotides read TGTGCCATAGCGGGGGATCGCACAGATACGCAGTATTTT. Translated, it gives CAIAGDRTDTQYF. Supplemented by reference TRBV28 and TRBJ2-3, the full variable domain reads DVKVTQSSRYLVKRTGEKVFLECVQDMDHENMFWYRQDPGLGLRLIYFSYDVKMKEKGDIPEGYSVSREKKERFSLILESASTNQTSMYLCAIAGDRTDTQYFGPGTRLTVL.

V and J are TRBV27 and TRBJ2-1; 11 positions match TRBD2. The CDR3 is made up of 14 amino acids. Trimming took 6 bases from V and 7 from J; bases not matched to a gene: 5. Germline V gives CDR1 MNHEY, CDR2 SMNVEV (reference sequence). The CDR3 here is CASRVGLAVNEQFF. Written as DNA, the CDR3 is TGTGCCAGCAGAGTGGGACTAGCGGTGAATGAGCAGTTCTTC.

The chain carries TRBV27 and TRBJ1-6, with TRBD1 matching over 7 bases. The V gene's germline CDR1 is MNHEY and CDR2 SMNVEV (reference sequence). J was trimmed by 8 bases and V by 0 bases; bases with no gene match: 4. The CDR3 runs to 15 residues. This chain's CDR3 is CASSLSAGGHSPLHF. The CDR3 nucleotides read TGTGCCAGCAGTTTATCGGCAGGGGGACATTCACCCCTCCACTTT.

The chain combines TRBV4-1 with TRBJ1-6; 7 nucleotides agree with TRBD1. The germline V gene encodes CDR1 MGHRA and CDR2 YSYEKL. This CDR3 is 19 amino acids long. The ends lost 2 bases at V and 0 bases at J; junction bases unmatched: 10. The CDR3 region has the DNA TGCGCCAGCAGCCAAACCCCTCGGACAGGTGACTCCTATAATTCACCCCTCCACTTT. It is translated as CASSQTPRTGDSYNSPLHF.

This clone was seen only once. The V and J genes are TRBV5-1 and TRBJ2-3; TRBD2 matches 12 bases. The V segment lost 7 bases and the J segment 6 bases; nucleotides outside the gene matches: 6. This CDR3 is 14 amino acids long. Germline CDR1 SGHRS, CDR2 YFSETQ. The CDR3 nucleotides read TGCGCCAGCGCGACTAGCGGGGGCCAGGATACGCAGTATTTT. Its protein is CASATSGGQDTQYF. Filled out from reference TRBV5-1 and TRBJ2-3, the complete variable domain reads KAGVTQTPRYLIKTRGQQVTLSCSPISGHRSVSWYQQTPGQGLQFLFEYFSETQRNKGNFPGRFSGRQFSNSRSEMNVSTLELGDSALYLCASATSGGQDTQYFGPGTRLTVL.

The CDR3 DNA is TGCGCCAGCAGCTCACAGGGTCTCACTGAAGCTTTCTTT. Translating gives CASSSQGLTEAFF. The genes are TRBV5-1 and TRBJ1-1, with D possibly being TRBD1 (6 bases). The CDR3 length is 13 residues. Between the trimmed V and J ends, which lost 3 bases and 4 bases, there was a span of 10 bases. Germline V CDR1 and CDR2: SGHRS, YFSETQ.

The chain links TRBV10-3 to TRBJ2-1, with 9 bases fitting TRBD2. After removal of 0 bases from V and 10 bases from J, the junction contained 13 bases not matched to a gene. The CDR3 has 17 residues. Germline V CDR1 and CDR2: ENHRY, SYGVKD. CDR3: CAISESNLAGSWREQFF. CDR3 nucleotides: TGTGCCATCAGTGAGTCGAACCTAGCGGGAAGCTGGAGGGAGCAGTTCTTC.

The table lists this clone with a count of one. The chain recombines TRBV6-6 with TRBJ1-5; possible D gene TRBD1, 6 bases. This CDR3 contains 16 residues. Trimming left V 6 bases short and J 0 bases short, with 15 bases between. Germline CDR1 MNHNY, CDR2 SVGAGI (reference sequence). CDR3 nucleotides: TGTGCCAGCAGCGCCCGGGACACCGATAGCAATCAGCCCCAGCATTTT. It yields the protein CASSARDTDSNQPQHF.

The CDR3 DNA sequence: TGTGCCAGTAGTTTGGCTAGCGGAAACTACAATGAGCAGTTCTTC. It yields the protein CASSLASGNYNEQFF. The rearrangement uses TRBV19 and TRBJ2-1; 7 positions match TRBD2. The V segment lost 5 bases and the J segment 3 bases; nucleotides outside the gene matches: 7. The CDR3 runs 15 residues. Germline V lookup: CDR1 LNHDA, CDR2 SQIVND (reference sequence).

The chain links TRBV3-1 (or the pseudogene TRBV3-2) to TRBJ1-6; maybe TRBD1 (5 bases). The CDR3 sequence is 17 residues long. Per the germline V gene, CDR1 is LGHDT and CDR2 is YNNKEL (reference sequence). Trimming removed 0 bases from V and 7 bases from J, with 16 bases in between. CDR3 DNA: TGTGCCAGCAGCCAAGAGGCAGGGAAACTTGGAAATTCACCCCTCCACTTT. This codes for CASSQEAGKLGNSPLHF.

The chain recombines TRBV6-5 with TRBJ2-3; D unresolved. This CDR3 has 15 residues. In germline, CDR1 is MNHEY, CDR2 SVGAGI. Trimming left V 2 bases short and J 2 bases short, with 11 bases between. The CDR3 DNA follows: TGTGCCAGCAGTTACGCGAAGAGCCCCACAGATACGCAGTATTTT. Translation gives CASSYAKSPTDTQYF.

This chain links TRBV29-1 with TRBJ2-3, with TRBD2 matching 7 bases. The CDR3 totals 15 residues. Germline CDR1 SQVTM, CDR2 ANQGSEA. J gave up 2 bases and V 5 bases, and 10 bases lay outside the gene matches. For the CDR3, the DNA is TGCAGCGTTAGGTTTGGGGGGGAGAACACAGATACGCAGTATTTT. This gives the protein CSVRFGGENTDTQYF.

This clone was seen a handful of times. The chain has TRBV11-2 and TRBJ1-6; D unresolved. Per germline, CDR1 SGHAT and CDR2 FQNNGV. The CDR3 loop spans 17 amino acids. V shed 1 base and J shed 0 bases, with 10 bases lying between them. CDR3 DNA: TGTGCCAGCAGCTTAGTAGCGGCGGACTCCTATAATTCACCCCTCCACTTT. Translation gives CASSLVAADSYNSPLHF. The full variable domain, its missing parts supplied by reference TRBV11-2 and TRBJ1-6, is EAGVAQSPRYKIIEKRQSVAFWCNPISGHATLYWYQQILGQGPKLLIQFQNNGVVDDSQLPKDRFSAERLKGVDSTLKIQPAKLEDSAVYLCASSLVAADSYNSPLHFGNGTRLTVT.

V usage is TRBV20-1 and J usage is TRBJ1-4; D unclear. V lost 3 bases, J lost 4 bases, and 3 bases lay in between. Germline loops: CDR1 DFQATT, CDR2 SNEGSKA (reference sequence). This CDR3 is 11 amino acids long. CDR3 DNA sequence: TGCAGTGCTAGTCTTAATGAAAAACTGTTTTTT. Residues: CSASLNEKLFF.

The V call is TRBV30, the J call TRBJ1-5; possible D gene TRBD1, 6 bases. Trimming shortened V by 1 base and J by 1 base, and 14 bases separated the two germline ends. The germline gives CDR1 GTSNPN, CDR2 SVGIG (reference sequence). The CDR3 sequence is 16 residues long. In DNA form, the CDR3 reads TGTGCCTGGAGTGCCTACAGGGTAGGCAGCAATCAGCCCCAGCATTTT. It translates to CAWSAYRVGSNQPQHF.

This clone has more than one count but fewer than ten. This chain joins TRBV6-5 and TRBJ2-7; 7 bases are a match to TRBD1. Looked up from germline, CDR1 is MNHEY and CDR2 is SVGAGI. This CDR3 has 14 residues. With V trimmed by 6 bases and J by 1 base, 6 bases remained unmatched. This CDR3 reads CASSPGTASYEQYF. Here the CDR3 DNA reads TGTGCCAGCAGCCCCGGGACAGCTTCCTACGAGCAGTACTTC.

The genes are TRBV29-1 and TRBJ1-1; tentatively, D is TRBD1 (5 bases). The V end lost 4 bases, the J end lost 2 bases, and 8 bases lay between the germline ends. CDR1 is SQVTM, CDR2 ANQGSEA, per germline. The CDR3 runs 12 residues. This CDR3 reads CSVGRGNTEAFF. The CDR3 coding sequence is TGCAGCGTTGGGAGGGGCAACACTGAAGCTTTCTTT. The whole variable domain, remainder taken from reference TRBV29-1 and TRBJ1-1, is SAVISQKPSRDICQRGTSLTIQCQVDSQVTMMFWYRQQPGQSLTLIATANQGSEATYESGFVIDKFPISRPNLTFSTLTVSNMSPEDSSIYLCSVGRGNTEAFFGQGTRLTVV.

This clone showed up just once. Written as DNA, the CDR3 is TGTGCCAGTAGTATAGTTCTCCGGAGAGGGTCCACAGATACGCAGTATTTT. Translating gives CASSIVLRRGSTDTQYF. This chain links TRBV19 with TRBJ2-3, with D possibly being TRBD2 (5 bases). Looked up from germline, CDR1 is LNHDA and CDR2 is SQIVND (reference sequence). The CDR3 consists of 17 residues. With 1 base removed from V and 2 bases from J, the gap between germline ends came to 16 bases.

The chain is built from TRBV4-1 and TRBJ1-1; D unresolved. CDR3 length equals 14 residues. From germline, CDR1 is MGHRA and CDR2 YSYEKL. Trimming pared 1 base from V and 2 bases from J, leaving 8 bases between. The DNA for the CDR3 is TGCGCCAGCAGCCAAGTTGAGGAAAACACTGAAGCTTTCTTT. This codes for CASSQVEENTEAFF.

The chain is built from TRBV27 and TRBJ2-7; perhaps TRBD2 as D (6 bases). The length of the CDR3 is 15 residues. Trimming shortened V by 5 bases and J by 3 bases, and 17 bases separated the two germline ends. Germline-derived CDR1 and CDR2 are MNHEY and SMNVEV (reference sequence). The CDR3 loop is CASSRTAGLSYEQYF. The CDR3 bases are TGTGCCAGCAGTCGAACCGCGGGACTTAGCTACGAGCAGTACTTC.

The chain has TRBV3-1 (or the pseudogene TRBV3-2) and TRBJ1-1, with unresolved D. V lost 2 bases and J lost 3, with 10 bases in between. Germline-derived CDR1 and CDR2 are LGHDT and YNNKEL (reference sequence). The CDR3 is 14 amino acids. The CDR3 reads CASSQYSHDTEAFF. CDR3 nucleotides: TGTGCCAGCAGCCAATACAGCCACGACACTGAAGCTTTCTTT.

This rearrangement joins TRBV5-1 to TRBJ2-3; 15 bases agree with TRBD2. Unmatched junction bases numbered 11, after V lost 4 bases and J lost 2 bases. Germline CDR1 and CDR2: SGHRS and YFSETQ. This CDR3 region has 19 residues. The DNA of the CDR3 is TGCGCCAGCAGCCAACTGGGACTAGCGGGGGGAGGACACACAGATACGCAGTATTTT. This translates into CASSQLGLAGGGHTDTQYF.